Described below is a single TCR beta chain sequence and its context. The antigen is undetermined. The entry originates in a study of cytomegalovirus exposure and HLA in healthy donors. Across the whole study: Unique TCRs numbering about 85 million, obtained from HLA-typed donors, made up an early data release. Within the Caucasian-associated ancestry cluster were roughly 82% of the 398 genotyped donors. The study, taken as a whole, reports: TCR sequences were mostly rare, though some public TCRs occurred in many donors. Earlier analysis looked at TCR beta V segments, and most were productive about 87% or about 30% of the time.

The germline V gene encodes CDR1 MDHEN and CDR2 SYDVKM. This CDR3 contains 12 residues. Germline trimming cut 3 bases from V and 5 bases from J; bases unmatched to any gene: 1. PCR primers comprised 60 Vbeta and 13 Jbeta primers. Measured with immunoSEQ multiplex PCR; TCRdb has only the in-frame clones, and not every one. The profile shows approximately 140,000 clones, about three quarters of them singletons. Source material: PBMCs. This TCR came from a woman between 40 and 50 years old in good health and CMV-seronegative. This rearrangement joins TRBV28 to TRBJ2-7; 7 bases line up with TRBD1. The CDR3 protein is CASSLTGNEQYV. The CDR3 bases are TGTGCCAGCAGTTTGACAGGGAACGAGCAGTACGTC.